A selection of T cell receptor beta chains follows, all from one sample in a study of lymphopenia after photon versus proton radiotherapy. Sequencing used immunoSEQ multiplex PCR; TCRdb keeps in-frame clones, though not all of them. The sample yields 22,000 or so clones, approximately 84% seen once. The sample was peripheral blood, taken from a patient treated with photon-based radiotherapy. These receptors were collected from a woman between 45 and 60 years old with pancreatic cancer. The CDR3 runs from the conserved cysteine through the conserved F or W. Fields, in order: clone size, D gene, V gene, J gene, CDR3 protein, CDR3 DNA. The D gene is left open where the match is weak. The size entry is marked missing in some rows and otherwise reads once, few, many or a size class.

clone size: -; D gene: TRBD1; V gene: TRBV27; J gene: TRBJ1-1; CDR3 protein: CASSTGPGNTEAFF; CDR3 DNA: TGTGCCAGTTCGACAGGGCCGGGGAACACTGAAGCTTTCTTT
clone size: -; D gene: TRBD1; V gene: TRBV6-1; J gene: TRBJ1-5; CDR3 protein: CASSELLDRVEPQHF; CDR3 DNA: TGTGCCAGCAGTGAACTGCTGGACAGGGTTGAGCCCCAGCATTTT
clone size: -; D gene: TRBD2; V gene: TRBV11-3; J gene: TRBJ2-1; CDR3 protein: CASSLGLAGNNEQFF; CDR3 DNA: TGTGCCAGCAGCTTAGGTCTAGCGGGGAACAATGAGCAGTTCTTC
clone size: -; D gene: TRBD1; V gene: TRBV4-1; J gene: TRBJ1-3; CDR3 protein: CASSQVGQTLGNTIYF; CDR3 DNA: TGCGCCAGCAGCCAAGTGGGACAGACGTTAGGAAACACCATATATTTT
clone size: -; D gene: -; V gene: TRBV18; J gene: TRBJ1-2; CDR3 protein: CASSPETGHYGYTF; CDR3 DNA: TGTGCCAGCTCACCAGAAACAGGGCACTATGGCTACACCTTC
clone size: -; D gene: -; V gene: TRBV5-1; J gene: TRBJ1-1; CDR3 protein: CASSTLTGMAEAFF; CDR3 DNA: TGCGCCAGCAGCACTCTTACAGGGATGGCTGAAGCTTTCTTT
clone size: -; D gene: TRBD2; V gene: TRBV2; J gene: TRBJ2-5; CDR3 protein: CASKVAGALETQYF; CDR3 DNA: TGTGCCAGCAAAGTAGCGGGAGCTTTAGAGACCCAGTACTTC
clone size: -; D gene: -; V gene: TRBV6-5; J gene: TRBJ2-6; CDR3 protein: CASSSVQGTGANVLTF; CDR3 DNA: TGTGCCAGCAGTTCTGTTCAGGGGACTGGGGCCAACGTCCTGACTTTC
clone size: -; D gene: -; V gene: TRBV27; J gene: TRBJ2-7; CDR3 protein: CASSPVPGGGDSYEQYF; CDR3 DNA: TGTGCCAGCAGTCCTGTGCCCGGGGGCGGAGACAGCTACGAGCAGTACTTC
clone size: -; D gene: -; V gene: TRBV28; J gene: TRBJ2-1; CDR3 protein: CASSSPGGSSYNEQFF; CDR3 DNA: TGTGCCAGCAGTTCCCCCGGCGGAAGCTCCTACAATGAGCAGTTCTTC
clone size: -; D gene: TRBD2; V gene: TRBV27; J gene: TRBJ2-2; CDR3 protein: CASSLFETSGTNGELFF; CDR3 DNA: TGTGCCAGCAGTTTATTTGAGACTAGCGGGACAAACGGGGAGCTGTTTTTT
clone size: few; D gene: TRBD2; V gene: TRBV7-9; J gene: TRBJ2-3; CDR3 protein: CASSLAGTSGVTDTQYF; CDR3 DNA: TGTGCCAGCAGCTTAGCCGGGACTAGCGGAGTGACAGATACGCAGTATTTT
clone size: -; D gene: -; V gene: TRBV6-6; J gene: TRBJ1-2; CDR3 protein: CASSLGKSTYGYTF; CDR3 DNA: TGTGCCAGCAGTCTGGGAAAATCTACCTATGGCTACACCTTC
clone size: -; D gene: -; V gene: TRBV7-2; J gene: TRBJ1-4; CDR3 protein: CASSFRGRGKLFF; CDR3 DNA: TGTGCCAGCAGCTTCAGGGGTAGGGGAAAACTGTTTTTT
clone size: -; D gene: -; V gene: TRBV5-4; J gene: TRBJ2-7; CDR3 protein: CASSFPGSYEQYF; CDR3 DNA: TGTGCCAGCAGCTTCCCGGGGAGTTACGAGCAGTACTTC
clone size: -; D gene: -; V gene: TRBV6-5; J gene: TRBJ1-5; CDR3 protein: CASSYYPNPRNQPQHF; CDR3 DNA: TGTGCCAGCAGTTACTACCCTAACCCAAGGAATCAGCCCCAGCATTTT
clone size: -; D gene: TRBD2; V gene: TRBV6-1; J gene: TRBJ2-5; CDR3 protein: CASSGGLVEETQYF; CDR3 DNA: TGTGCCAGCAGTGGTGGACTAGTGGAAGAGACCCAGTACTTC
clone size: -; D gene: -; V gene: TRBV11-3; J gene: TRBJ1-1; CDR3 protein: CASSLDSGANTEAFF; CDR3 DNA: TGTGCCAGCAGCTTAGACTCAGGAGCGAACACTGAAGCTTTCTTT
clone size: -; D gene: TRBD1; V gene: TRBV5-6; J gene: TRBJ2-7; CDR3 protein: CASSLEGGQVSYEQYF; CDR3 DNA: TGTGCCAGCAGCTTGGAAGGAGGACAGGTCTCCTACGAGCAGTACTTC
clone size: -; D gene: TRBD1; V gene: TRBV28; J gene: TRBJ1-4; CDR3 protein: CAIFDRANEKLFF; CDR3 DNA: TGTGCCATCTTCGACAGGGCTAATGAAAAACTGTTTTTT
clone size: once; D gene: -; V gene: TRBV6-6; J gene: TRBJ1-4; CDR3 protein: CASSEEGIDREKLFF; CDR3 DNA: TGTGCCAGCAGTGAGGAAGGGATAGACAGGGAAAAACTGTTTTTT
clone size: -; D gene: -; V gene: TRBV9; J gene: TRBJ2-3; CDR3 protein: CASSVAAPDTQYF; CDR3 DNA: TGTGCCAGCAGCGTAGCTGCTCCAGATACGCAGTATTTT
clone size: -; D gene: -; V gene: TRBV7-9; J gene: TRBJ1-1; CDR3 protein: CASSFRNTEAFF; CDR3 DNA: TGTGCCAGCAGCTTTAGGAACACTGAAGCTTTCTTT
clone size: once; D gene: -; V gene: TRBV6-1; J gene: TRBJ2-7; CDR3 protein: CASSVGVYEQYF; CDR3 DNA: TGTGCCAGCAGTGTTGGAGTCTACGAGCAGTACTTC
clone size: -; D gene: TRBD1; V gene: TRBV19; J gene: TRBJ2-6; CDR3 protein: CASSRDRFHSGANVLTF; CDR3 DNA: TGTGCCAGTAGTAGGGACAGATTTCACTCTGGGGCCAACGTCCTGACTTTC
clone size: few; D gene: -; V gene: TRBV6-5; J gene: TRBJ1-5; CDR3 protein: CASSYGRASPQHF; CDR3 DNA: TGTGCCAGCAGTTACGGGCGGGCCAGCCCCCAGCATTTT
clone size: -; D gene: -; V gene: TRBV7-2; J gene: TRBJ2-5; CDR3 protein: CASSLGLPSQETQYF; CDR3 DNA: TGTGCCAGCAGCTTAGGGCTACCCAGCCAAGAGACCCAGTACTTC
clone size: -; D gene: -; V gene: TRBV27; J gene: TRBJ1-2; CDR3 protein: CASSPGGGIDGYTF; CDR3 DNA: TGTGCCAGCAGCCCCGGAGGGGGGATTGATGGCTACACCTTC
clone size: -; D gene: -; V gene: TRBV28; J gene: TRBJ2-7; CDR3 protein: CASRRQGGVHEQYF; CDR3 DNA: TGTGCCAGCAGACGACAGGGAGGTGTCCACGAGCAGTACTTC
clone size: -; D gene: -; V gene: TRBV19; J gene: TRBJ1-5; CDR3 protein: CASSMFARDWGNQPQHF; CDR3 DNA: TGTGCCAGTAGTATGTTTGCCCGGGACTGGGGCAATCAGCCCCAGCATTTT
clone size: -; D gene: -; V gene: TRBV7-7; J gene: TRBJ2-5; CDR3 protein: CASSLALWETQYF; CDR3 DNA: TGTGCCAGCAGCTTAGCTTTATGGGAGACCCAGTACTTC
clone size: -; D gene: -; V gene: TRBV7-6; J gene: TRBJ2-2; CDR3 protein: CASSLRTGGWAGELFF; CDR3 DNA: TGTGCCAGCAGCCTAAGGACTGGCGGGTGGGCCGGGGAGCTGTTTTTT
clone size: -; D gene: TRBD1; V gene: TRBV6-4; J gene: TRBJ2-3; CDR3 protein: CASSDRGPTDTQYF; CDR3 DNA: TGTGCCAGCAGTGACAGGGGGCCAACAGATACGCAGTATTTT
clone size: -; D gene: -; V gene: TRBV28; J gene: TRBJ2-5; CDR3 protein: CASSLRSVVMRETQYF; CDR3 DNA: TGTGCCAGCAGTTTACGCTCCGTGGTGATGAGGGAGACCCAGTACTTC
clone size: once; D gene: -; V gene: TRBV29-1; J gene: TRBJ2-2; CDR3 protein: CSVEGPSKAGELFF; CDR3 DNA: TGCAGCGTTGAAGGTCCGAGCAAAGCCGGGGAGCTGTTTTTT
clone size: -; D gene: -; V gene: TRBV27; J gene: TRBJ2-7; CDR3 protein: CASSLQGDYEQYF; CDR3 DNA: TGTGCCAGCAGTTTACAGGGAGACTACGAGCAGTACTTC
clone size: -; D gene: TRBD2; V gene: TRBV11-2; J gene: TRBJ2-1; CDR3 protein: CASSSPRGRARNEQFF; CDR3 DNA: TGTGCCAGCAGCTCCCCTCGCGGGAGGGCCAGGAATGAGCAGTTCTTC
clone size: -; D gene: -; V gene: TRBV5-5; J gene: TRBJ1-3; CDR3 protein: CASSLRERGGNTIYF; CDR3 DNA: TGTGCCAGCAGCTTGAGGGAAAGGGGTGGAAACACCATATATTTT
clone size: -; D gene: -; V gene: TRBV4-1; J gene: TRBJ2-7; CDR3 protein: CASSPIDMGLFSYEQYF; CDR3 DNA: TGCGCCAGCAGCCCAATCGACATGGGCCTCTTCTCCTACGAGCAGTACTTC
clone size: -; D gene: TRBD1; V gene: TRBV5-5; J gene: TRBJ2-6; CDR3 protein: CASSSVNRDRVIEANVLTF; CDR3 DNA: TGTGCCAGCAGCTCTGTTAACCGGGACAGGGTAATAGAGGCCAACGTCCTGACTTTC
clone size: -; D gene: -; V gene: TRBV4-1; J gene: TRBJ2-7; CDR3 protein: CASSQEGRGADEQYF; CDR3 DNA: TGCGCCAGCAGCCAAGAGGGTCGCGGGGCAGACGAGCAGTACTTC